This T cell receptor beta chain was retrieved from a study of cytomegalovirus exposure and HLA in healthy donors. V dropped 3 bases and J dropped 5 bases, with 5 bases sitting between them. The CDR3 extends over 11 amino acids. Germline V gene sequence: CDR1 SGHRS, CDR2 YFSETQ. Vbeta (60) and Jbeta (13) primers were used in the PCR. Sequencing was performed with immunoSEQ multiplex PCR; in TCRdb, only in-frame clones are kept and a portion is missing. This table holds about 76,000 clones, more than 55% found once. The chain carries TRBV5-1 and TRBJ2-5; possibly TRBD2 for D (5 bases). This clonotype was sampled from a man in his 60s in good health and CMV-seropositive. Material for sequencing was PBMCs. This chain's CDR3 is CASSSGETQYF. The CDR3 bases are TGCGCCAGCAGCTCGGGGGAGACCCAGTACTTC.